These T cell receptor beta chains were read from a single sample in a study of blood T cell repertoires in COVID-19. Clones were read by immunoSEQ multiplex PCR, and TCRdb kept only the in-frame ones, dropping some. The table includes 35,000 to 40,000 clones, 65% to 85% detected once. Sequenced: peripheral blood. The source is a man older than 75 with active or convalescent COVID-19. CDR3s include the opening cysteine and the closing phenylalanine or tryptophan. Each record gives: CDR3 protein, CDR3 DNA, V gene, CDR3 length, D gene, J gene, clone size. The D gene is left open where the match is weak. The size field is filled for only some rows; it gives once, few, many or a size class.

CDR3: CASSYSGTGTNSPLHF
DNA: TGCGCCAGCAGCTATTCCGGGACAGGGACAAATTCACCCCTCCACTTT
V: TRBV5-1
length: 16
D: TRBD1
J: TRBJ1-6
size: -

CDR3: CASSYRADEQYF
DNA: TGCGCCAGCAGCTACAGGGCGGACGAGCAGTACTTC
V: TRBV5-1
length: 12
D: -
J: TRBJ2-7
size: -

CDR3: CAISESMTANEQFF
DNA: TGTGCCATCAGTGAGTCGATGACTGCCAACGAGCAGTTCTTC
V: TRBV10-3
length: 14
D: -
J: TRBJ2-1
size: once

CDR3: CASSPISEAGTDTQYF
DNA: TGTGCCAGCTCACCGATCTCGGAAGCGGGCACAGATACGCAGTATTTT
V: TRBV18
length: 16
D: -
J: TRBJ2-3
size: -

CDR3: CASRPVEDSYEQYF
DNA: TGCGCCAGCAGACCGGTAGAGGATTCCTACGAGCAGTACTTC
V: TRBV5-1
length: 14
D: -
J: TRBJ2-7
size: -

CDR3: CASSLSVGRVGGYEQYF
DNA: TGTGCCAGCAGCCTATCCGTGGGGCGGGTGGGGGGTTACGAGCAGTACTTC
V: TRBV7-6
length: 17
D: -
J: TRBJ2-7
size: -

CDR3: CASSYSTFAGNEQFF
DNA: TGTGCCAGCAGTTACTCGACTTTCGCTGGGAATGAGCAGTTCTTC
V: TRBV6-5
length: 15
D: -
J: TRBJ2-1
size: -

CDR3: CASSLSGRPQETQYF
DNA: TGTGCCAGCAGCCTTAGCGGGAGACCCCAAGAGACCCAGTACTTC
V: TRBV7-6
length: 15
D: TRBD2
J: TRBJ2-5
size: -

CDR3: CASSYSGTSVYEQYF
DNA: TGTGCCAGCAGTTACTCTGGGACTAGCGTCTACGAGCAGTACTTC
V: TRBV6-2/TRBV6-3
length: 15
D: TRBD2
J: TRBJ2-7
size: few

CDR3: CASSRQGVTGNQPQHF
DNA: TGTGCCAGCAGTCGACAGGGGGTGACGGGCAATCAGCCCCAGCATTTT
V: TRBV6-6
length: 16
D: TRBD1
J: TRBJ1-5
size: -

CDR3: CASSYRAEYTGELFF
DNA: TGTGCCAGCAGTTACCGAGCGGAGTACACCGGGGAGCTGTTTTTT
V: TRBV6-5
length: 15
D: -
J: TRBJ2-2
size: -

CDR3: CASSMNSQPQHF
DNA: TGTGCCAGTAGTATGAACAGTCAGCCCCAGCATTTT
V: TRBV19
length: 12
D: -
J: TRBJ1-5
size: -

CDR3: CASSLGGLNEKLFF
DNA: TGTGCCAGCAGCTTAGGAGGACTCAATGAAAAACTGTTTTTT
V: TRBV7-2
length: 14
D: -
J: TRBJ1-4
size: -

CDR3: CASSEARGTQETQYF
DNA: TGTGCCAGCAGTGAAGCGCGGGGGACCCAAGAGACCCAGTACTTC
V: TRBV6-1
length: 15
D: TRBD2
J: TRBJ2-5
size: -

CDR3: CASSLAGVSWGELFF
DNA: TGTGCCAGCAGCTTAGCCGGGGTGAGTTGGGGGGAGCTGTTTTTT
V: TRBV7-9
length: 15
D: -
J: TRBJ2-2
size: few

CDR3: CASSPRAGKAGGPTDTQYF
DNA: TGTGCCAGCAGCCCTAGGGCAGGAAAAGCGGGAGGGCCAACAGATACGCAGTATTTT
V: TRBV7-8
length: 19
D: TRBD2
J: TRBJ2-3
size: -